A single sample is the source of the 26 T cell receptor beta chains below, sequenced in a study of blood T cell repertoires in COVID-19. TCRdb's copy holds only in-frame clones and misses some; the assay was immunoSEQ multiplex PCR. The sample records some 30,000 clones, more than 65% being singletons. The sample comprised peripheral blood. The receptors derive from a human donor in a cohort sampled during active COVID-19.

This clone was seen once. The chain combines TRBV18 with TRBJ2-3, with TRBD2 identical over 7 bases. Unmatched junction bases numbered 5, after V lost 4 bases and J lost 4 bases. CDR3 length: 14 amino acids. CDR1 is KGHSH, CDR2 LQKENI, per germline. The CDR3 sequence: CASSLAGGADTQYF. CDR3 bases: TGTGCCAGCTCACTAGCGGGTGGGGCAGATACGCAGTATTTT.

CDR3 DNA sequence: TGTGCCAGCAGCTTCATCGCGGACGGGGAGCTGTTTTTT. As protein: CASSFIADGELFF. The chain combines TRBV11-2 with TRBJ2-2, with D unresolved. The CDR3 has 13 residues. Per the germline V gene, CDR1 is SGHAT and CDR2 is FQNNGV. The ends were cut back, 3 bases at V and 7 bases at J, with 9 bases in the middle.

The chain combines TRBV4-3 with TRBJ2-7; D possibly corresponds to TRBD1 (6 bases). The CDR3 runs 14 residues. Trimming cost V 0 bases and J 7 bases, with 13 bases left between them. Germline V gene data show CDR1 as LGHNA and CDR2 as YSLEER. The CDR3 is CASSQEAGAWEQYF. CDR3 bases: TGCGCCAGCAGCCAAGAGGCAGGGGCCTGGGAGCAGTACTTC.

This clone came up once. This chain joins TRBV6-5 and TRBJ2-7; TRBD1 matches 9 bases. Germline V gene data show CDR1 as MNHEY and CDR2 as SVGAGI. J was trimmed by 2 bases and V by 6 bases; bases with no gene match: 8. This CDR3 is 15 amino acids long. The CDR3 DNA sequence: TGTGCCAGCAGCCGGGACAGGGTCTCAACCTACGAGCAGTACTTC. Translating gives CASSRDRVSTYEQYF.

This chain links TRBV4-2 with TRBJ1-3; possible D gene TRBD1, 6 bases. V was shortened by 4 bases and J by 0 bases, with 16 bases between the two germline ends. The germline V gene encodes CDR1 LGHNA and CDR2 YNFKEQ. The CDR3 consists of 17 residues. CDR3 coding DNA: TGTGCCAGCAGCCTGCGACAGGACACTCACTCTGGAAACACCATATATTTT. This translates into CASSLRQDTHSGNTIYF.

The chain couples TRBV19 to TRBJ1-5, with D possibly TRBD1 on 6 matching bases. This CDR3 contains 19 residues. Trimming shortened V by 0 bases and J by 2 bases, and 20 bases separated the two germline ends. Germline assignment: CDR1 LNHDA and CDR2 SQIVND (reference sequence). The CDR3 sequence: CASSIDAPHRVGGNQPQHF. The CDR3 DNA is TGTGCCAGTAGTATAGATGCCCCCCACAGGGTGGGAGGCAATCAGCCCCAGCATTTT.

The chain joins TRBV18 to TRBJ1-2; D uncertain. The V end lost 3 bases, the J end lost 3 bases, and 8 bases lay between the germline ends. The CDR3 runs to 13 residues. From germline, CDR1 is KGHSH and CDR2 LQKENI. CDR3: CASSPVDDYGYTF. The CDR3, as DNA: TGTGCCAGCTCACCTGTAGATGACTATGGCTACACCTTC.

The rearrangement links TRBV19 to TRBJ2-6; weak D call: TRBD1 (5 bases). Germline lookup yields CDR1 LNHDA and CDR2 SQIVND (reference sequence). The CDR3 has 14 residues. Trimming removed 8 bases from V and 0 bases from J, with 8 bases in between. The CDR3 DNA reads as TGTGCCAGTGGGGCGAGCTCTGGGGCCAACGTCCTGACTTTC. Protein product: CASGASSGANVLTF.

This sequence joins TRBV7-2 and TRBJ1-5, with TRBD1 matching over 8 bases. This CDR3 has 16 amino acids. Germline loops: CDR1 SGHTA, CDR2 FQGNSA. The V segment lost 5 bases and the J segment 1 base; nucleotides outside the gene matches: 7. The DNA for the CDR3 is TGTGCCAGCAGCCCTGGGGACAGGAGAAGCAATCAGCCCCAGCATTTT. Translation: CASSPGDRRSNQPQHF.

This clone was seen once. V is TRBV21-1 and J is TRBJ2-1; the listed D gene, TRBD2, was not tested against the DNA. TRBV21-1 has pseudogene status. This CDR3 is built from 15 residues. CDR3 sequence (DNA): TGTGCCAGCAGCAAAGTCTGCGGGGGGCAGGATGAGCAGTTCTTC. This gives the protein CASSKVCGGQDEQFF.

This chain links TRBV18 with TRBJ1-2; 7 bases align to TRBD1. The germline V gene has CDR1 KGHSH and CDR2 LQKENI. The CDR3 sequence is 14 residues long. V was clipped by 6 bases and J by 4 bases; unmatched bases: 8. The CDR3: CASSSKTGRYGYTF. The CDR3 DNA follows: TGTGCCAGCTCCTCTAAGACAGGGCGCTATGGCTACACCTTC.

With regard to this clone: In the same sample, other DNA sequences code for this CDR3. V usage is TRBV19 and J usage is TRBJ1-5; D is perhaps TRBD1 (6 bases). Trimming stripped 4 bases from V and 7 bases from J, with 11 bases between. The CDR3 covers 13 residues. CDR1 is LNHDA and CDR2 is SQIVND in the germline V gene (reference sequence). The CDR3 sequence is CASSTQTGQPQHF. CDR3 nucleotides: TGTGCCAGTAGTACTCAAACAGGGCAGCCCCAGCATTTT.

The V call is TRBV3-1 (or the pseudogene TRBV3-2), the J call TRBJ2-5, with D possibly matching TRBD2 (5 bases). CDR1 LGHDT and CDR2 YNNKEL come from the germline V gene (reference sequence). The CDR3 is 14 residues long. The V and J ends lost 1 base and 1 base respectively, with 7 bases between them. The CDR3 DNA reads as TGTGCCAGCAGCCAAGGAGGGTTCCAAGAGACCCAGTACTTC. Translating it yields CASSQGGFQETQYF.

This chain uses TRBV7-2 with TRBJ1-2; 8 nucleotides align to TRBD1. Trimming cost V 1 base and J 5 bases; bases outside gene matches: 12. The CDR3 covers 17 residues. Per the germline V gene, CDR1 is SGHTA and CDR2 is FQGNSA. DNA for the CDR3: TGTGCCAGCAGCTTAGTCGCGGGGCAGGGGGCTGGGTATGGCTACACCTTC. Amino acids: CASSLVAGQGAGYGYTF.

This chain joins TRBV5-4 and TRBJ2-2, with 8 bases that match TRBD2. CDR3 length equals 15 residues. After removal of 0 bases from V and 7 bases from J, the junction contained 5 bases not matched to a gene. The germline gives CDR1 SGHNT, CDR2 YYREEE (reference sequence). The DNA for the CDR3 is TGTGCCAGCAGCTTGGCGGGGGGGCCGGTCGGGGAGCTGTTTTTT. Protein product: CASSLAGGPVGELFF.

V is TRBV19 and J is TRBJ2-5, with a tentative D call TRBD2 (5 bases). The length of the CDR3 is 15 residues. V was clipped by 3 bases and J by 1 base, with 12 bases between them. The germline CDR1 and CDR2 sequences are LNHDA and SQIVND (reference sequence). The CDR3 DNA reads as TGTGCCAGTAGTATGTTTCCCGGGATCCAAGAGACCCAGTACTTC. Its translation: CASSMFPGIQETQYF.

The CDR3 nucleotides read TGCGCCAGCAGAGGTGGACTCTACGAGCAGTACTTC. Protein: CASRGGLYEQYF. The chain uses TRBV5-1 and TRBJ2-7; possibly TRBD2 for D (5 bases). Germline values: CDR1 SGHRS, CDR2 YFSETQ. The V end lost 5 bases, the J end lost 3 bases, and 9 bases lay between the germline ends. The CDR3 is 12 residues long.

This rearrangement joins TRBV5-4 to TRBJ2-2, with 9 bases aligning to TRBD1. The CDR3 contains 16 residues. In germline, CDR1 is SGHNT, CDR2 YYREEE (reference sequence). Trimming removed 4 bases from V and 6 bases from J; junction bases left unmatched: 10. CDR3 loop: CASSDPGQGQSGELFF. In DNA form, the CDR3 reads TGTGCCAGCAGCGATCCGGGACAGGGTCAGTCCGGGGAGCTGTTTTTT.

The gene calls are TRBV6-5 and TRBJ1-3; 9 bases align to TRBD1. The CDR3 consists of 13 residues. Germline V gene data show CDR1 as MNHEY and CDR2 as SVGAGI. Trimming removed 6 bases from V and 3 bases from J; junction bases left unmatched: 0. The CDR3 sequence is CASRTGGGNTIYF. CDR3 nucleotides: TGTGCCAGCAGGACAGGGGGTGGAAACACCATATATTTT.

The chain couples TRBV30 to TRBJ2-5, with a weak D call TRBD2 (6 bases). The V end lost 7 bases, the J end lost 5 bases, and 17 bases lay between the germline ends. CDR1 is GTSNPN, CDR2 SVGIG, per germline (reference sequence). The CDR3 loop spans 13 amino acids. CDR3 sequence reads: CAFGRHGGETQYF. The CDR3 nucleotides read TGTGCCTTCGGCAGGCATGGGGGGGAGACCCAGTACTTC. Supplemented by reference TRBV30 and TRBJ2-5, the full variable domain reads SQTIHQWPATLVQPVGSPLSLECTVEGTSNPNLYWYRQAAGRGLQLLFYSVGIGQISSEVPQNLSASRPQDRQFILSSKKLLLSDSGFYLCAFGRHGGETQYFGPGTRLLVL.

The chain carries TRBV7-2 and TRBJ2-7; the match to TRBD2 covers 9 bases. After removal of 1 base from V and 1 base from J, the junction contained 2 bases not matched to a gene. This CDR3 contains 15 residues. Germline CDR1 SGHTA, CDR2 FQGNSA. This CDR3 is CASSLGSGGSYEQYF. DNA for the CDR3: TGTGCCAGCAGCTTAGGTAGCGGGGGTTCCTACGAGCAGTACTTC.

V and J are TRBV15 and TRBJ2-1, with TRBD1 identical over 10 bases. Germline V gene data show CDR1 as LNHNV and CDR2 as YYDKDF (reference sequence). The CDR3 has 15 amino acids. V shed 5 bases, J shed 7 bases, and the junction held 8 bases outside the gene matches. CDR3 loop: CATSADRGRTNEQFF. The CDR3, as DNA: TGTGCCACCAGCGCCGACAGGGGGCGTACAAATGAGCAGTTCTTC.

The chain uses TRBV9 and TRBJ1-2, with D tentatively TRBD1 (6 bases). V shed 4 bases and J shed 5 bases, with 24 bases lying between them. The CDR3 consists of 17 residues. Germline-derived CDR1 and CDR2 are SGDLS and YYNGEE. For the CDR3, the DNA is TGTGCCAGCAGCCGTAGCGTGGGGGCAGATTTTCGGTATGGCTACACCTTC. Encoded protein: CASSRSVGADFRYGYTF.

V gene TRBV5-1 combines with J gene TRBJ2-3; TRBD1 matches 7 bases. This CDR3 comprises 15 residues. With V trimmed by 7 bases and J by 1 base, 9 bases remained unmatched. Germline V CDR1 and CDR2: SGHRS, YFSETQ. CDR3 nucleotide sequence: TGCGCCAGCTTGGACAGGACTTGGGGCACAGATACGCAGTATTTT. Protein product: CASLDRTWGTDTQYF. The full variable domain, its missing parts supplied by reference TRBV5-1 and TRBJ2-3, is KAGVTQTPRYLIKTRGQQVTLSCSPISGHRSVSWYQQTPGQGLQFLFEYFSETQRNKGNFPGRFSGRQFSNSRSEMNVSTLELGDSALYLCASLDRTWGTDTQYFGPGTRLTVL.

This chain uses TRBV28 with TRBJ1-4, with D possibly matching TRBD1 (6 bases). V shed 4 bases and J shed 7 bases, with 28 bases lying between them. The CDR3 runs 19 residues. CDR1 and CDR2 from the germline V gene are MDHEN and SYDVKM. In DNA form, the CDR3 reads TGTGCCAGCAGTTACCCCCAGGGCGGGGGCCGGGGAGTTCGTGAAAAACTGTTTTTT. It translates to CASSYPQGGGRGVREKLFF. The variable domain in full, with the rest retrieved from reference TRBV28 and TRBJ1-4, is DVKVTQSSRYLVKRTGEKVFLECVQDMDHENMFWYRQDPGLGLRLIYFSYDVKMKEKGDIPEGYSVSREKKERFSLILESASTNQTSMYLCASSYPQGGGRGVREKLFFGSGTQLSVL.

The genes are TRBV28 and TRBJ1-6; D is ambiguous. This CDR3 has 12 residues. Germline loops: CDR1 MDHEN, CDR2 SYDVKM. Trimming left V 8 bases short and J 5 bases short, with 7 bases between. The CDR3 region has the DNA TGTGCCAGCGGGAGCAATAATTCACCCCTCCACTTT. Residues: CASGSNNSPLHF.